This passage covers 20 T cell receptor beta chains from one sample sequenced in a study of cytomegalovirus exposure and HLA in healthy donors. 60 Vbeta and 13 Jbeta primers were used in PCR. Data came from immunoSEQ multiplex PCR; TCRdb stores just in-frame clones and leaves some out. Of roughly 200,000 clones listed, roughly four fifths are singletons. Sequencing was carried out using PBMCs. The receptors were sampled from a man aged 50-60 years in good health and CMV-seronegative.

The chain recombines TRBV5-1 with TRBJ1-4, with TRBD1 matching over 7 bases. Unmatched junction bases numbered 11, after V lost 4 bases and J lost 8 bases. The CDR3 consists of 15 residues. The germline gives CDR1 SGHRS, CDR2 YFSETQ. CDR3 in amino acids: CASSGVGQVAEKLFF. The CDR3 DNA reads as TGCGCCAGCAGCGGGGTCGGACAGGTGGCGGAAAAACTGTTTTTT.

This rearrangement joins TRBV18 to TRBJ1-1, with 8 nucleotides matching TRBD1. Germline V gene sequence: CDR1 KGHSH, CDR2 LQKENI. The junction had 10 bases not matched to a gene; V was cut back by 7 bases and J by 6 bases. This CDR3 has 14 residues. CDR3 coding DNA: TGTGCCAGCTTATCGGACAGGGTAAAGGCTGAAGCTTTCTTT. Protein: CASLSDRVKAEAFF.

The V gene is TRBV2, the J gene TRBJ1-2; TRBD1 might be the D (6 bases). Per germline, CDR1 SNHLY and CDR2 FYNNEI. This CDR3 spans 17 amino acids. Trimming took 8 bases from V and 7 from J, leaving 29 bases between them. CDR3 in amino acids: CASVASVKGGAGRGYTF. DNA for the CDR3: TGTGCCAGCGTAGCGTCTGTCAAGGGGGGGGCAGGTCGTGGCTACACCTTC. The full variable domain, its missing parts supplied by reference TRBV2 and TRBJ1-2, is EPEVTQTPSHQVTQMGQEVILRCVPISNHLYFYWYRQILGQKVEFLVSFYNNEISEKSEIFDDQFSVERPDGSNFTLKIRSTKLEDSAMYFCASVASVKGGAGRGYTFGSGTRLTVV.

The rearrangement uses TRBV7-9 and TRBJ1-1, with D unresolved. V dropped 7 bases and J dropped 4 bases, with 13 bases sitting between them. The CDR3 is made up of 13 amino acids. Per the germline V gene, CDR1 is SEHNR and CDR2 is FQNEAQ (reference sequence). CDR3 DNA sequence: TGTGCCAGCACCACAAGACATCCCACTGAAGCTTTCTTT. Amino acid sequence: CASTTRHPTEAFF.

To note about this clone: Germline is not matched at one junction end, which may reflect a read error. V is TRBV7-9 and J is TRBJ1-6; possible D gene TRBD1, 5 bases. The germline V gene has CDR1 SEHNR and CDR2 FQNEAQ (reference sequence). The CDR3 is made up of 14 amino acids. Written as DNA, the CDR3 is TGTTCCAGCAGCTCCGGGACGGGGGATTCACCCCTCCACTTT. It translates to CSSSSGTGDSPLHF.

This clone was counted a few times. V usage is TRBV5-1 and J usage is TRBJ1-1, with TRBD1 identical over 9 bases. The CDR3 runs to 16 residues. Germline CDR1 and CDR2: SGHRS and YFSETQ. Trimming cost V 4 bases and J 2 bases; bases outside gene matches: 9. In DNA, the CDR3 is TGCGCCAGCAGCGCGGGACAGGGTGGGGGAAACACTGAAGCTTTCTTT. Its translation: CASSAGQGGGNTEAFF.

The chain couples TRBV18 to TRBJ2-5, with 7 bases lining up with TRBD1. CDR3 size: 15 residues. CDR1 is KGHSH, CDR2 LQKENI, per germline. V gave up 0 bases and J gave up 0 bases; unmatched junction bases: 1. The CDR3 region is CASSPPGQYQETQYF. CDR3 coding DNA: TGTGCCAGCTCACCACCGGGACAGTACCAAGAGACCCAGTACTTC.

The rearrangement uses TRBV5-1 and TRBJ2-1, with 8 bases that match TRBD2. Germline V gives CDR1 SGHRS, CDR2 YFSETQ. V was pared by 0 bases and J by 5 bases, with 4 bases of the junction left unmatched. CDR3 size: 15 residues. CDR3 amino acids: CASSLVAGNNNEQFF. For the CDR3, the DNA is TGCGCCAGCAGCTTGGTAGCGGGGAACAACAATGAGCAGTTCTTC.

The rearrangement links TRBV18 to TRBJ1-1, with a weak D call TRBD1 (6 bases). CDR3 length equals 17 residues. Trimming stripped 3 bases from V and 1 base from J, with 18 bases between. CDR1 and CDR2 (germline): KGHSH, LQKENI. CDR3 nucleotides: TGTGCCAGCTCACCTTTAGGAGGACGGGACAAGAACACTGAAGCTTTCTTT. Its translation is CASSPLGGRDKNTEAFF.

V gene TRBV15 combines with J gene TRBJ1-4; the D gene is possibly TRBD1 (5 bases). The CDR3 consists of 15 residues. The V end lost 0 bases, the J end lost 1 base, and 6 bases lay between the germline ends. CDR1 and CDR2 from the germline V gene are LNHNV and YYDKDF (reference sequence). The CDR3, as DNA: TGTGCCACCAGCAGAGACAGGGTAACTAATGAAAAACTGTTTTTT. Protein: CATSRDRVTNEKLFF.

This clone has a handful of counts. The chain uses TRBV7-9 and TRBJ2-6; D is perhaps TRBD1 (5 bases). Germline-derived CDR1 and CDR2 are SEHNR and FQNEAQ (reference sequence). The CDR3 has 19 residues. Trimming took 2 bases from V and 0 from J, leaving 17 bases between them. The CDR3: CASSLRGTGAVSGANVLTF. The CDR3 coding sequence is TGTGCCAGCAGCTTAAGGGGCACAGGCGCGGTCTCTGGGGCCAACGTCCTGACTTTC.

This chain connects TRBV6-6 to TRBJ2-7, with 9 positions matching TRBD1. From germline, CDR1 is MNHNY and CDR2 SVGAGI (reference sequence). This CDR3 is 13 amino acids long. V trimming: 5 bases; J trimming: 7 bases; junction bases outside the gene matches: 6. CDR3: CASSRGTGREQYF. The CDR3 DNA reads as TGTGCCAGCAGTAGGGGGACAGGGCGTGAGCAGTACTTC.

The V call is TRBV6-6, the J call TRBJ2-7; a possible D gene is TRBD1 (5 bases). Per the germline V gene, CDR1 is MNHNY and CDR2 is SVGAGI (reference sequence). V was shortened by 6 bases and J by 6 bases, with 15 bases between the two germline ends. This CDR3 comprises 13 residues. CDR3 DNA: TGTGCCAGCAGGCGGCAGGGCGCGGCCGAGCAGTACTTC. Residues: CASRRQGAAEQYF.

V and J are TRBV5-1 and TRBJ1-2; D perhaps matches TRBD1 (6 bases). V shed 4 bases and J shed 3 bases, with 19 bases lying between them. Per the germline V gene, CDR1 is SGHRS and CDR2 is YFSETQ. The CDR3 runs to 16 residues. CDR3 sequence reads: CASSVQGNLAYYGYTF. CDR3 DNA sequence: TGCGCCAGCAGCGTCCAGGGGAACTTGGCGTACTATGGCTACACCTTC.

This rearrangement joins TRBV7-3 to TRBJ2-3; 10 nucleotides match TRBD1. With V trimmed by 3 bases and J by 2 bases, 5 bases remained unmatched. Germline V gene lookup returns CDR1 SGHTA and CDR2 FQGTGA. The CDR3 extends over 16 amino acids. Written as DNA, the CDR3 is TGTGCCAGCAGCTTTTTCGACAGGGGGCCCACAGATACGCAGTATTTT. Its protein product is CASSFFDRGPTDTQYF.

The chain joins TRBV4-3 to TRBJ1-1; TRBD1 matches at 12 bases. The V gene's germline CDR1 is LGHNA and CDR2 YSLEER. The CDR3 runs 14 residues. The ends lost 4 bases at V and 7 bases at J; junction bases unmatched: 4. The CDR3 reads CASSRGQGAIEAFF. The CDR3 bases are TGCGCCAGCAGCCGGGGACAGGGGGCGATTGAAGCTTTCTTT.

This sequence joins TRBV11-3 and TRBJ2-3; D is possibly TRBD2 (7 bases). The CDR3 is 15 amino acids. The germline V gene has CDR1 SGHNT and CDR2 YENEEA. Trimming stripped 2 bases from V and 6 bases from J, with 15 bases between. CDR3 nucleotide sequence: TGTGCCAGCAGCTTAAGGGGAGGGAGGGGGGATACGCAGTATTTT. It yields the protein CASSLRGGRGDTQYF.

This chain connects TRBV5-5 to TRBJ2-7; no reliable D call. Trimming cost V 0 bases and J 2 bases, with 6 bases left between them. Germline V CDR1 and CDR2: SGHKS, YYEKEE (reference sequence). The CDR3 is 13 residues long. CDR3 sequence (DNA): TGTGCCAGCAGCTTGGTAGACACCTACGAGCAGTACTTC. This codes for CASSLVDTYEQYF.

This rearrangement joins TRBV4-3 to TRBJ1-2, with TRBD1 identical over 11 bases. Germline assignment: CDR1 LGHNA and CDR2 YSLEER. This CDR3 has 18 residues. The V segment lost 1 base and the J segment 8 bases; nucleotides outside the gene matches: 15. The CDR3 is CASSQAGDRGVVGKGYTF. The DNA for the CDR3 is TGCGCCAGCAGCCAAGCTGGGGACAGGGGGGTGGTTGGGAAGGGCTACACCTTC.

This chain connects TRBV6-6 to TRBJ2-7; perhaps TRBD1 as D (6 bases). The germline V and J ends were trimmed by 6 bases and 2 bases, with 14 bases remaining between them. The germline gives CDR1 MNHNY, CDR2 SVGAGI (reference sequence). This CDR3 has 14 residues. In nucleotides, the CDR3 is TGTGCCAGCAGCCAGAGACAGGTTGCCTACGAGCAGTACTTC. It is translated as CASSQRQVAYEQYF.